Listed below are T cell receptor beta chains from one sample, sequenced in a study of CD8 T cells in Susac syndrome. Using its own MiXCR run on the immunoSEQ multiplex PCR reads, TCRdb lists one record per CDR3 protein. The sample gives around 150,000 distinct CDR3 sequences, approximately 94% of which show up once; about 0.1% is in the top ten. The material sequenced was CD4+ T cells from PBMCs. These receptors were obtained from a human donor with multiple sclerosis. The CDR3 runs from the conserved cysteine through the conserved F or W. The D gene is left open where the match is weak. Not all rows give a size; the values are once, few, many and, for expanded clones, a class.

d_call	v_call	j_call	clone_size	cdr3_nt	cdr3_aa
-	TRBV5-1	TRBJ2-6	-	TGCGCCAGCAGCTTGGTTAGCGCCCTCAGCTCTGGGGCCAACGTCCTGACTTTC	CASSLVSALSSGANVLTF
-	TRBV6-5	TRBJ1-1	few	TGTGCCAGCAGCCAGGGCACTGAAGCTTTCTTT	CASSQGTEAFF
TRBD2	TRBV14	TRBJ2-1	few	TGTGCCAGTGAAGCGGGAGTTAAATCCAATGAGCAGTTCTTC	CASEAGVKSNEQFF
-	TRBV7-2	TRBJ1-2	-	TGTGCCAGCAGCTTAGTCTTTAGCTATGGCTACACCTTC	CASSLVFSYGYTF
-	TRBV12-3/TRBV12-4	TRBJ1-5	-	TGTGCCAGCAGTACCGGGGGAGGGGGGCGTAGGGATCAGCCCCAGCATTTT	CASSTGGGGRRDQPQHF
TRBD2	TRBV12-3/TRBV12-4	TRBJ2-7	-	TGTGCCAGCAGTTTACTAGCGGGAGGGCTCGACGAGCAGTACTTC	CASSLLAGGLDEQYF
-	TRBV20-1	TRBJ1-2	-	TGCAGTGCTAGGGCGGACTATGGCTACACCTTC	CSARADYGYTF
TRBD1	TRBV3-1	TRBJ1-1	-	TGTGCCAGCAGCCAAGGGACAGGGGTCACTGAAGCTTTCTTT	CASSQGTGVTEAFF
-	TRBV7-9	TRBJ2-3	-	TGTGCCAGCAGCCCTAAGGCTATGAGCTTGACAGATACGCAGTATTTT	CASSPKAMSLTDTQYF
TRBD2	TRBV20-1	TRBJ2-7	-	TGCAGTGCCAGTAGAGCGGGAATCCGAACCTACGAGCAGTACTTC	CSASRAGIRTYEQYF